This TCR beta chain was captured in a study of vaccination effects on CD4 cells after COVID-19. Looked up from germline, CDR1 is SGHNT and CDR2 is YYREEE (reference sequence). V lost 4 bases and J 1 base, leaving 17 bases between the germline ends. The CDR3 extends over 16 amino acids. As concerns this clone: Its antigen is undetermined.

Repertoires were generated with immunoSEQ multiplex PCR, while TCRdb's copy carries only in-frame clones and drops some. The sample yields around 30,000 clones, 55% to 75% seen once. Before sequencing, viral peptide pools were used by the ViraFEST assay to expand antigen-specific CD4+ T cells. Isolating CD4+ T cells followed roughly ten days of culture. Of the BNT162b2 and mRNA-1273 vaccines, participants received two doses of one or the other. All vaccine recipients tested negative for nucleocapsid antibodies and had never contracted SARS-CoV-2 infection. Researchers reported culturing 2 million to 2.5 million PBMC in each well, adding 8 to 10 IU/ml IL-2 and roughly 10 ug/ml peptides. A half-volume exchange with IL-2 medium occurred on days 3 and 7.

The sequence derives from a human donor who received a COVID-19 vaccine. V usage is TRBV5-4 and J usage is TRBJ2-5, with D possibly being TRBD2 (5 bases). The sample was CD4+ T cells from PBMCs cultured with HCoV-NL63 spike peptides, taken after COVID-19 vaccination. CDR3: CASSTSWSGVQETQYF. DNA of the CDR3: TGTGCCAGCAGCACCTCGTGGAGCGGAGTCCAAGAGACCCAGTACTTC.